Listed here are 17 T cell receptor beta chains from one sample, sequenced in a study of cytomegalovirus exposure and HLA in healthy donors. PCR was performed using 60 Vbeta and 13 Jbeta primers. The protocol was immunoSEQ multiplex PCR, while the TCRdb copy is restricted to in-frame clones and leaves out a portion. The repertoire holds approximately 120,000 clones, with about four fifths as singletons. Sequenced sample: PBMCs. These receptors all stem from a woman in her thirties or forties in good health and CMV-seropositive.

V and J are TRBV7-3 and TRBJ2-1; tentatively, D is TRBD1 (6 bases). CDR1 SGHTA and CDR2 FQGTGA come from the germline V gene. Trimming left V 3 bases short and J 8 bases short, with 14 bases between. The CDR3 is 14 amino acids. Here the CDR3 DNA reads TGTGCCAGCAGCTTCCAAGGGGGAGAGGATGAGCAGTTCTTC. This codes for CASSFQGGEDEQFF.

CDR3 nucleotide sequence: TGTGCCAGCAGCTTAGCTGGCCCCTTCGCCCGACAGGGGGTTAGGATTGAAGCTTTCTTT. Amino acid sequence: CASSLAGPFARQGVRIEAFF. The chain uses TRBV7-2 and TRBJ1-1; 9 bases are shared with TRBD1. Germline CDR1 and CDR2: SGHTA and FQGNSA. CDR3 size: 20 residues. V gave up 0 bases and J gave up 7 bases; unmatched junction bases: 21.

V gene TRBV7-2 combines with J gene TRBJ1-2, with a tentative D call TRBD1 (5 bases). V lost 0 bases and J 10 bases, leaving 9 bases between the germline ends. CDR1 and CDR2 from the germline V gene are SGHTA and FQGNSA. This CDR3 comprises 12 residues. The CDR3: CASSLAGQVYTF. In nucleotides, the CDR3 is TGTGCCAGCAGCTTAGCGGGGCAAGTCTACACCTTC.

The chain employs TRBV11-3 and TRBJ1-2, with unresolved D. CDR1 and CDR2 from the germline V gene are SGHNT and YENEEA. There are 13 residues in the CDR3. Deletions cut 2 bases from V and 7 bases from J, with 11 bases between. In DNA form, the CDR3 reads TGTGCCAGCAGCTTAATCGCCCAGGCTGGCTACACCTTC. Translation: CASSLIAQAGYTF.

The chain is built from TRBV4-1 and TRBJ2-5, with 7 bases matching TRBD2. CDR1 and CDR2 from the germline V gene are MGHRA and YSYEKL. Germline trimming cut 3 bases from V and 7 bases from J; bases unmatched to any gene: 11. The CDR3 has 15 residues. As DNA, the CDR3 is TGCGCCAGCAGCCATGAAGGACTAGTCGATGTGACCCAGTACTTC. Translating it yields CASSHEGLVDVTQYF.

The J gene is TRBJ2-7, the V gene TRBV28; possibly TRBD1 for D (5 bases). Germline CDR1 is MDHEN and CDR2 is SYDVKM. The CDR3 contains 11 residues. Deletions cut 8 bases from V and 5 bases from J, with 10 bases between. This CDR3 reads CASGHSHEQYF. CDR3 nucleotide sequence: TGTGCCAGCGGACACAGTCACGAGCAGTACTTC.

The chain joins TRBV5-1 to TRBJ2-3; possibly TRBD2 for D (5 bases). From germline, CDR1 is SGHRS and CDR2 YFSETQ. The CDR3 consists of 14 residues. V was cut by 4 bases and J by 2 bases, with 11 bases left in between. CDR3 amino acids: CASSPRVTTDTQYF. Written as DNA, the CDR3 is TGCGCCAGCAGCCCGCGGGTGACCACAGATACGCAGTATTTT.

For the CDR3, the DNA is TGTGCCAGTAGTAGGGGGGACCGGTGGACTGAAGCTTTCTTT. This translates into CASSRGDRWTEAFF. This chain joins TRBV19 and TRBJ1-1, with a possible D match to TRBD1 (5 bases). V was trimmed by 4 bases and J by 5 bases, leaving 14 bases between them. The CDR3 is made up of 14 amino acids. Looked up from germline, CDR1 is LNHDA and CDR2 is SQIVND (reference sequence). Complete variable domain (other parts from reference TRBV19 and TRBJ1-1): DGGITQSPKYLFRKEGQNVTLSCEQNLNHDAMYWYRQDPGQGLRLIYYSQIVNDFQKGDIAEGYSVSREKKESFPLTVTSAQKNPTAFYLCASSRGDRWTEAFFGQGTRLTVV.

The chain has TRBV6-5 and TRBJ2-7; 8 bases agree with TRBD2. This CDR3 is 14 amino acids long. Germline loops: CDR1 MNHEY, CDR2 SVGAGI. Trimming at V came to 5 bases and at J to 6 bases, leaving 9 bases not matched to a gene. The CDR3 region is CASSSREGPGEQYF. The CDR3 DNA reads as TGTGCCAGCAGTAGCCGGGAGGGCCCGGGCGAGCAGTACTTC.

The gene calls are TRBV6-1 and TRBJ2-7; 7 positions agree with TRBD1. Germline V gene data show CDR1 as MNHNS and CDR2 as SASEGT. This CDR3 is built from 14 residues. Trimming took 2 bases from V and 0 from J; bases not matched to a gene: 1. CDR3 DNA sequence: TGTGCCAGCAGTGAACAGGGGGTCTCCTACGAGCAGTACTTC. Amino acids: CASSEQGVSYEQYF.

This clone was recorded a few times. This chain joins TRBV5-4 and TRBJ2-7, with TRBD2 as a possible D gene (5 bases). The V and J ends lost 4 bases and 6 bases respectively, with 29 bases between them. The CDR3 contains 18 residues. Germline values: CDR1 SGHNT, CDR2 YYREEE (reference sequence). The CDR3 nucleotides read TGTGCCAGCAGCACTGGGTTCTTTAGGCGGTCGCCCCGGGGCGAGCAGTACTTC. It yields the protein CASSTGFFRRSPRGEQYF.

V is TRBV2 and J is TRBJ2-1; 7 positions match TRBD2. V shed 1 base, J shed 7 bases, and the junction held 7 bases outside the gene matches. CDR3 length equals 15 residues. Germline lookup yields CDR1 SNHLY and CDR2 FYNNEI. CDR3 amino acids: CASSEVGGSGNEQFF. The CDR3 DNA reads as TGTGCCAGCAGTGAAGTAGGCGGGAGCGGGAATGAGCAGTTCTTC. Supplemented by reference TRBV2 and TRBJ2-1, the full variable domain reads EPEVTQTPSHQVTQMGQEVILRCVPISNHLYFYWYRQILGQKVEFLVSFYNNEISEKSEIFDDQFSVERPDGSNFTLKIRSTKLEDSAMYFCASSEVGGSGNEQFFGPGTRLTVL.

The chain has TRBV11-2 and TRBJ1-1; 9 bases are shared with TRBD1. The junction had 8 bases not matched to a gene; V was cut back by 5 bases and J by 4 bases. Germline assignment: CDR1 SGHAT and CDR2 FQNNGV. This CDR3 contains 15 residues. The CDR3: CASSPRTGAVTEAFF. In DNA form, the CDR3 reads TGTGCCAGCAGCCCCCGGACAGGGGCGGTCACTGAAGCTTTCTTT.

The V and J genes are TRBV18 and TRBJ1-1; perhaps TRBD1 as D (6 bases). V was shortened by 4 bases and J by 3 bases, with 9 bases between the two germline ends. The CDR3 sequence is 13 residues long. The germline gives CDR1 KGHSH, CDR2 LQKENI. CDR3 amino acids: CASSLKGDTEAFF. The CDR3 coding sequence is TGTGCCAGCTCACTTAAGGGGGACACTGAAGCTTTCTTT.

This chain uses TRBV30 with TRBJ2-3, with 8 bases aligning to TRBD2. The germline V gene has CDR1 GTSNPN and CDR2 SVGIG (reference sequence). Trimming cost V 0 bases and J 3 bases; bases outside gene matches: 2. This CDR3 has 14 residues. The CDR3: CAWSVAGGTDTQYF. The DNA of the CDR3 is TGTGCCTGGAGTGTTGCGGGAGGTACAGATACGCAGTATTTT.

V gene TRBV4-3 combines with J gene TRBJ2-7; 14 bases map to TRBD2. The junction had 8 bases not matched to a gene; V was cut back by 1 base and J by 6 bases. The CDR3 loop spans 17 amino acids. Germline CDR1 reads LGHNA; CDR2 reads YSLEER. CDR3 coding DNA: TGCGCCAGCAGCCAAGGGGGGACTAGCGGGAGTTTGGGCGAGCAGTACTTC. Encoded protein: CASSQGGTSGSLGEQYF.

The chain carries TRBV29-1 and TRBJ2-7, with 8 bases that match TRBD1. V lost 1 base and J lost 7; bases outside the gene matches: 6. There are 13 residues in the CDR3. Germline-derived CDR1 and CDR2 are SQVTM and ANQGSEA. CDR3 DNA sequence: TGCAGCGTTGAAGGCCAGGGGGCAAGGGAGCAGTACTTC. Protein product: CSVEGQGAREQYF.